Below are 26 T cell receptor beta chains sequenced from a single sample in a study of response to subunit inactivated influenza vaccine. TCRdb itself ran the RT-PCR reads through MiXCR, one entry per CDR3 protein. The profile shows about 540,000 distinct CDR3 sequences, roughly a quarter of them singletons. The sample was also linked to a second study, of T cells expressing NK-cell markers. As that study records: TCR beta libraries carry UMIs added by 5'RACE template switching.

The sequences come from CD4+ T cells sorted from PBMCs, collected approximately 12 days after vaccination. The receptors were sampled from a man in his fifties who received an inactivated influenza vaccine.

The chain is built from TRBV29-1 and TRBJ2-1; 9 nucleotides match TRBD2. Germline CDR1 SQVTM, CDR2 ANQGSEA. With V trimmed by 6 bases and J by 4 bases, 7 bases remained unmatched. The CDR3 runs 14 residues. The CDR3 here is CSVKGLAGYNEQFF. DNA of the CDR3: TGCAGCGTCAAGGGGCTAGCGGGGTACAATGAGCAGTTCTTC.

The sample holds a few counts of this clonotype. The chain joins TRBV15 to TRBJ1-4; D gene ambiguous. Germline V CDR1 and CDR2: LNHNV, YYDKDF (reference sequence). This CDR3 is 15 amino acids long. V was clipped by 0 bases and J by 0 bases, with 5 bases between them. This CDR3 is CATSRDSTTNEKLFF. The CDR3 nucleotides read TGTGCCACCAGCAGAGATTCTACAACTAATGAAAAACTGTTTTTT.

The chain couples TRBV29-1 to TRBJ1-4; 9 bases line up with TRBD1. The germline V gene has CDR1 SQVTM and CDR2 ANQGSEA. CDR3 length equals 12 residues. The junction had 1 base not matched to a gene; V was cut back by 5 bases and J by 6 bases. CDR3 amino acids: CSVRQGDEKLFF. CDR3 in DNA: TGCAGCGTTAGACAGGGGGATGAAAAACTGTTTTTT.

This clonotype was recorded a few times. The CDR3 DNA reads as TGCAGTGCTCCTAAGAATGAAAAACTGTTTTTT. Translating gives CSAPKNEKLFF. The chain employs TRBV20-1 and TRBJ1-4, with unresolved D. V lost 5 bases, J lost 5 bases, and 6 bases lay in between. This CDR3 has 11 residues. Germline CDR1 DFQATT, CDR2 SNEGSKA (reference sequence).

The chain joins TRBV10-3 to TRBJ2-1; TRBD2 agrees at 9 bases. CDR3 length equals 16 residues. Germline V CDR1 and CDR2: ENHRY, SYGVKD. V was pared by 10 bases and J by 0 bases, with 10 bases of the junction left unmatched. Here the CDR3 reads CATGSSGASSYNEQFF. In DNA, the CDR3 is TGTGCCACAGGATCTAGCGGGGCAAGCTCCTACAATGAGCAGTTCTTC.

V is TRBV12-3 or TRBV12-4 and J is TRBJ1-5; no firm D call. The CDR3 is 12 amino acids. Trimming shortened V by 5 bases and J by 4 bases, and 6 bases separated the two germline ends. The chain's CDR3 is CASSHLNQPQHF. CDR3 DNA sequence: TGTGCCAGCAGTCATTTAAATCAGCCCCAGCATTTT.

The CDR3 coding sequence is TGTGCCAGCAGTCGAGGGACAGGGCCAGAACGGGCCAACGTCCTGACTTTC. The encoded protein is CASSRGTGPERANVLTF. This rearrangement joins TRBV6-1 to TRBJ2-6; 9 positions agree with TRBD1. Germline-derived CDR1 and CDR2 are MNHNS and SASEGT. The CDR3 loop spans 17 amino acids. Germline trimming cut 5 bases from V and 5 bases from J; bases unmatched to any gene: 10.

This clonotype was counted a few times. The V gene is TRBV6-1, the J gene TRBJ2-7; TRBD2 agrees at 11 bases. Germline loops: CDR1 MNHNS, CDR2 SASEGT. V gave up 6 bases and J gave up 4 bases; unmatched junction bases: 5. The CDR3 length is 14 residues. In nucleotides, the CDR3 is TGTGCCAGCAGGAAAACTAGCGGGAGTTACGAGCAGTACTTC. This sequence encodes CASRKTSGSYEQYF.

The V and J genes are TRBV18 and TRBJ1-2; a weak D match, TRBD1 (6 bases). Germline CDR1 is KGHSH and CDR2 is LQKENI. Deletions cut 6 bases from V and 4 bases from J, with 15 bases between. The CDR3 sequence is 14 residues long. The CDR3 region is CASSPGTGRYGYTF. CDR3 coding DNA: TGTGCCAGCTCTCCCGGAACAGGGCGCTATGGCTACACCTTC.

Only a few counts were recorded for this clonotype. As DNA, the CDR3 is TGTGCCAGCAGCCAAGAAGGGAGCTACAATGAGCAGTTCTTC. Its protein product is CASSQEGSYNEQFF. The rearrangement uses TRBV3-1 and TRBJ2-1; the D gene is possibly TRBD2 (5 bases). The CDR3 extends over 14 amino acids. The V and J ends lost 0 bases and 3 bases respectively, with 6 bases between them. Germline loops: CDR1 LGHDT, CDR2 YNNKEL (reference sequence).

This chain links TRBV7-2 with TRBJ2-2, with 12 bases lining up with TRBD2. After removal of 1 base from V and 3 bases from J, the junction contained 9 bases not matched to a gene. This CDR3 has 19 amino acids. Germline V gene sequence: CDR1 SGHTA, CDR2 FQGNSA. CDR3 coding DNA: TGTGCCAGCAGCTTAGGCTCCAGTGGACTAGCGGGGTACACCGGGGAGCTGTTTTTT. Encoded protein: CASSLGSSGLAGYTGELFF.

This clonotype has a handful of counts. The V call is TRBV14, the J call TRBJ2-5, with unresolved D. Trimming removed 4 bases from V and 4 bases from J, with 16 bases in between. The CDR3 covers 15 residues. In germline, CDR1 is SGHDN, CDR2 FVKESK. CDR3 nucleotides: TGTGCCAGCAGCCGGGAACTCATTCCTCGAGAGACCCAGTACTTC. Translated: CASSRELIPRETQYF.

The rearrangement uses TRBV12-3 or TRBV12-4 and TRBJ1-2, with 8 positions matching TRBD1. Trimming at V came to 6 bases and at J to 4 bases, leaving 7 bases not matched to a gene. This CDR3 spans 14 amino acids. This CDR3 is CASSLPGQVYGYTF. CDR3 DNA: TGTGCCAGCAGCCTGCCGGGACAGGTCTATGGCTACACCTTC.

This clonotype was found a few times. The chain combines TRBV9 with TRBJ2-5; weak D call: TRBD2 (5 bases). The CDR3 sequence is 15 residues long. Germline CDR1 reads SGDLS; CDR2 reads YYNGEE. Trimming took 0 bases from V and 4 from J, leaving 13 bases between them. CDR3: CASSVDRGLGETQYF. As DNA, the CDR3 is TGTGCCAGCAGCGTAGATCGAGGGTTGGGAGAGACCCAGTACTTC.

This clonotype appeared a single time. This rearrangement joins TRBV11-3 to TRBJ2-7; 9 nucleotides agree with TRBD1. Germline CDR1 SGHNT, CDR2 YENEEA. The CDR3 has 15 residues. The J segment lost 3 bases and the V segment lost 6 bases, leaving 9 bases of the junction unmatched. This CDR3 is CASSPSGQGNYEQYF. DNA for the CDR3: TGTGCCAGCAGTCCCTCGGGACAGGGAAACTACGAGCAGTACTTC.

The rearrangement uses TRBV6-2 or TRBV6-3 and TRBJ2-2; 11 bases match TRBD1. Germline V gives CDR1 MNHEY, CDR2 SVGEGT. V lost 6 bases to trimming and J lost 0 bases; unmatched junction nucleotides: 3. CDR3 length equals 16 residues. In DNA, the CDR3 is TGTGCCAGCAGAAGGACAGGGGGCGCGAACACCGGGGAGCTGTTTTTT. Translation gives CASRRTGGANTGELFF.

The chain carries TRBV12-3 or TRBV12-4 and TRBJ2-7, with 9 bases that match TRBD2. V shed 5 bases, J shed 6 bases, and the junction held 8 bases outside the gene matches. CDR3 length equals 14 residues. Here the CDR3 reads CASSKAGGIAEQYF. The CDR3 bases are TGTGCCAGCAGTAAAGCGGGGGGTATTGCCGAGCAGTACTTC.

Points on this clonotype: One end of the junction does not line up with germline, which may come from a read error. The J gene is TRBJ2-3, the V gene TRBV5-5; weak D call: TRBD2 (5 bases). Per germline, CDR1 SGHKS and CDR2 YYEKEE (reference sequence). The CDR3 runs to 14 residues. Here the CDR3 reads CSSSFGGSTDTQYF. The CDR3 DNA reads TGTTCCAGCAGCTTCGGCGGGAGCACAGATACGCAGTATTTT. Full variable domain (rest looked up from reference TRBV5-5 and TRBJ2-3): DAGVTQSPTHLIKTRGQQVTLRCSPISGHKSVSWYQQVLGQGPQFIFQYYEKEERGRGNFPDRFSARQFPNYSSELNVNALLLGDSALYLCSSSFGGSTDTQYFGPGTRLTVL.

J is TRBJ1-5 and V is TRBV19; the D gene is possibly TRBD1 (5 bases). The V gene's germline CDR1 is LNHDA and CDR2 SQIVND (reference sequence). Trimming cost V 4 bases and J 0 bases, with 10 bases left between them. CDR3 length equals 15 residues. The CDR3 DNA sequence: TGTGCCAGTAGTACGACAGTTAATAGCAATCAGCCCCAGCATTTT. Its protein product is CASSTTVNSNQPQHF.

This clonotype was counted at least ten times. The genes are TRBV6-5 and TRBJ2-7; D might be TRBD2 (6 bases). Trimming pared 6 bases from V and 3 bases from J, leaving 12 bases between. The CDR3 totals 13 residues. The germline V gene has CDR1 MNHEY and CDR2 SVGAGI. The CDR3 loop reads CASSFGGLYEQYF. CDR3 nucleotide sequence: TGTGCCAGCAGCTTTGGGGGACTCTACGAGCAGTACTTC.

The chain employs TRBV20-1 and TRBJ2-3, with D possibly TRBD2 on 5 matching bases. V shed 8 bases and J shed 4 bases, with 13 bases lying between them. CDR1 and CDR2 from the germline V gene are DFQATT and SNEGSKA (reference sequence). CDR3 length equals 12 residues. The CDR3 bases are TGCAGTTCCCGGGTGGGAGCAGATACGCAGTATTTT. Amino acid sequence: CSSRVGADTQYF.

The genes are TRBV3-1 and TRBJ2-5, with 8 bases identical to TRBD1. There are 16 residues in the CDR3. Germline V gene sequence: CDR1 LGHDT, CDR2 YNNKEL (reference sequence). Trimming took 7 bases from V and 5 from J; bases not matched to a gene: 15. CDR3 nucleotides: TGTGCCAGCAACTCGGGGACAGGCCTAGAGGGGGAGACCCAGTACTTC. Encoded protein: CASNSGTGLEGETQYF.

This chain joins TRBV4-3 and TRBJ2-2, with 9 bases lining up with TRBD2. The CDR3 is made up of 16 amino acids. V was clipped by 2 bases and J by 2 bases; unmatched bases: 3. Germline loops: CDR1 LGHNA, CDR2 YSLEER. This CDR3 reads CASSQSGLANTGELFF. The CDR3 DNA is TGCGCCAGCAGCCAATCGGGACTAGCCAACACCGGGGAGCTGTTTTTT.

The rearrangement uses TRBV12-3 or TRBV12-4 and TRBJ2-3; no clear D gene. The CDR3 runs 15 residues. V was trimmed by 2 bases and J by 0 bases, leaving 9 bases between them. Here the CDR3 reads CASSLNGQSTDTQYF. The CDR3 bases are TGTGCCAGCAGTTTAAACGGGCAGAGCACAGATACGCAGTATTTT.

The chain is built from TRBV5-1 and TRBJ2-2; D unresolved. The V gene's germline CDR1 is SGHRS and CDR2 YFSETQ. Trimming removed 4 bases from V and 2 bases from J, with 12 bases in between. The length of the CDR3 is 15 residues. DNA of the CDR3: TGCGCCAGCAGCCTAACCGGATATAACACCGGGGAGCTGTTTTTT. Its protein product is CASSLTGYNTGELFF.

In this sample, this clonotype turned up a few times. V gene TRBV24-1 combines with J gene TRBJ2-3; 7 bases are shared with TRBD1. This CDR3 comprises 13 residues. CDR1 and CDR2 from the germline V gene are KGHDR and SFDVKD. After removal of 7 bases from V and 6 bases from J, the junction contained 6 bases not matched to a gene. The CDR3 bases are TGTGCCACCAGCCAGGGGGTCGAGGATACGCAGTATTTT. Its translation: CATSQGVEDTQYF.